These 5 T cell receptor beta chains came from one sample sequenced in a study of blood T cell repertoires in COVID-19. Clones were read by immunoSEQ multiplex PCR, and TCRdb kept only the in-frame ones, dropping some. This table has roughly 400,000 clones, approximately 91% appearing once. Specimen: PBMCs or T cells enriched from blood (not recorded which). The receptors derive from a woman between 18 and 29 years old who had been exposed to COVID-19.

The chain uses TRBV28 and TRBJ1-2; 10 bases match TRBD1. This CDR3 is 16 amino acids long. CDR1 is MDHEN, CDR2 SYDVKM, per germline. Trimming at V came to 5 bases and at J to 7 bases, leaving 13 bases not matched to a gene. The CDR3 sequence is CASSPVSPDRGLGYTF. The CDR3 nucleotides are TGTGCCAGCAGTCCCGTCTCCCCTGACAGGGGGCTTGGCTACACCTTC.

This clone is a singleton in its sample. The chain uses TRBV28 and TRBJ2-3, with 9 bases aligning to TRBD2. The V gene end was trimmed by 6 bases and the J gene end by 4 bases; junction bases not matched to a gene: 11. This CDR3 has 16 amino acids. In germline, CDR1 is MDHEN, CDR2 SYDVKM. CDR3 nucleotides: TGTGCCAGCAGGGGAATGACTAGCGGTGGGGCAGATACGCAGTATTTT. This encodes CASRGMTSGGADTQYF.

The chain links TRBV29-1 to TRBJ2-5, with a weak D call TRBD2 (5 bases). CDR1 and CDR2 from the germline V gene are SQVTM and ANQGSEA. The CDR3 runs to 13 residues. Trimming cost V 7 bases and J 2 bases, with 14 bases left between them. CDR3: CSAPSSGQETQYF. CDR3 nucleotide sequence: TGCAGCGCCCCGTCGAGCGGTCAAGAGACCCAGTACTTC.

This clone was counted a few times. Germline is not matched at one junction end, which may reflect a read error. V gene TRBV7-7 combines with J gene TRBJ2-7, with a possible D match to TRBD2 (6 bases). The CDR3 contains 14 residues. The V gene's germline CDR1 is SSHAT and CDR2 FNYEAQ (reference sequence). Written as DNA, the CDR3 is TGTGCTAGCAGCTCCTTCGGGAGACCCTACGAGCAGTACTTC. Translated: CASSSFGRPYEQYF.

The rearrangement joins TRBV13 to TRBJ2-7; 7 bases map to TRBD1. Trimming removed 0 bases from V and 2 bases from J; junction bases left unmatched: 4. Germline V gives CDR1 PRHDT, CDR2 FYEKMQ (reference sequence). CDR3 length: 15 amino acids. The CDR3: CASSLGSQGAYEQYF. The CDR3 DNA reads TGTGCCAGCAGCTTAGGGTCTCAGGGGGCCTACGAGCAGTACTTC.